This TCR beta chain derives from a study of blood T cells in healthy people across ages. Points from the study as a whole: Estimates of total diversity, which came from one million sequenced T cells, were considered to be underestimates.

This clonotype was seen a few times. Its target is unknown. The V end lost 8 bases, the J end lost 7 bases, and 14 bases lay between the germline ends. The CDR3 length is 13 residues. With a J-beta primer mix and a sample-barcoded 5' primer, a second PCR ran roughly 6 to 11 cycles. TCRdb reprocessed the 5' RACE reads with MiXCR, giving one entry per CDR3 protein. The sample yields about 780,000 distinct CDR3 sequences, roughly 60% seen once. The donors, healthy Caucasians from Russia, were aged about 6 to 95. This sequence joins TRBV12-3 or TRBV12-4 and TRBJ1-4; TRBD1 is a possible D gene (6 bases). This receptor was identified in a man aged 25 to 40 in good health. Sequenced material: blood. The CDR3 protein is CASEQGGSEKLFF. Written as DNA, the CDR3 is TGTGCCAGCGAACAGGGAGGGAGTGAAAAACTGTTTTTT.